These 23 T cell receptor beta chains were sequenced from one sample in a study of blood T cell repertoires in COVID-19. Sequencing used immunoSEQ multiplex PCR; TCRdb keeps in-frame clones, though not all of them. The sample records approximately 44,000 clones, almost 80% being singletons. The sample comprised peripheral blood. The receptors come from a woman older than 75 with acute or convalescent COVID-19.

The V call is TRBV11-3, the J call TRBJ1-1, with D perhaps matching TRBD1 (5 bases). Germline CDR1 is SGHNT and CDR2 is YENEEA. The CDR3 sequence is 13 residues long. Trimming took 3 bases from V and 4 from J, leaving 9 bases between them. The CDR3 loop reads CASSLTGVTEAFF. In DNA form, the CDR3 reads TGTGCCAGCAGCTTGACGGGGGTCACTGAAGCTTTCTTT.

This chain joins TRBV5-4 and TRBJ2-5; the match to TRBD2 covers 7 bases. The CDR3 is 14 amino acids. Germline V lookup: CDR1 SGHNT, CDR2 YYREEE (reference sequence). With 0 bases clipped from V and 5 bases from J, the junction kept 4 bases outside the gene matches. The CDR3 here is CASSLAGGGETQYF. The CDR3 coding sequence is TGTGCCAGCAGCTTGGCCGGGGGAGGGGAGACCCAGTACTTC.

The rearrangement uses TRBV18 and TRBJ1-5, with 7 bases aligning to TRBD1. The CDR3 runs to 15 residues. After removal of 2 bases from V and 1 base from J, the junction contained 2 bases not matched to a gene. The germline CDR1 and CDR2 sequences are KGHSH and LQKENI. The CDR3 reads CASSPRGPSNQPQHF. The CDR3 nucleotides read TGTGCCAGCTCACCAAGGGGGCCCAGCAATCAGCCCCAGCATTTT.

This clone was picked up a small number of times. The V and J genes are TRBV28 and TRBJ1-1; no clear D gene. With 2 bases removed from V and 3 bases from J, the gap between germline ends came to 4 bases. The CDR3 is made up of 12 amino acids. CDR1 is MDHEN and CDR2 is SYDVKM in the germline V gene. The CDR3: CASSLGDTEAFF. CDR3 DNA sequence: TGTGCCAGCAGTTTAGGAGACACTGAAGCTTTCTTT.

The gene calls are TRBV30 and TRBJ1-2; tentatively, D is TRBD1 (5 bases). Germline-derived CDR1 and CDR2 are GTSNPN and SVGIG (reference sequence). This CDR3 has 13 amino acids. V was shortened by 5 bases and J by 4 bases, with 14 bases between the two germline ends. The CDR3 reads CAWWGRRGYGYTF. CDR3 coding DNA: TGTGCCTGGTGGGGCCGGCGAGGCTATGGCTACACCTTC.

This sequence joins TRBV27 and TRBJ1-5, with D tentatively TRBD1 (5 bases). V gave up 6 bases and J gave up 4 bases, with 10 bases separating them. There are 13 residues in the CDR3. CDR1 MNHEY and CDR2 SMNVEV come from the germline V gene (reference sequence). The CDR3, as DNA: TGTGCCAGCAGCCGGACACTTAATCAGCCCCAGCATTTT. It translates to CASSRTLNQPQHF.

This chain joins TRBV18 and TRBJ1-1, with 7 bases that match TRBD1. The CDR3 length is 15 residues. V was clipped by 6 bases and J by 1 base; unmatched bases: 8. Germline CDR1 is KGHSH and CDR2 is LQKENI. CDR3 DNA sequence: TGTGCCAGCTCCCCAGAGACAGGGTGGAACACTGAAGCTTTCTTT. Protein: CASSPETGWNTEAFF.

V gene TRBV7-2 combines with J gene TRBJ1-5; 9 positions agree with TRBD1. The length of the CDR3 is 15 residues. V gave up 5 bases and J gave up 1 base; unmatched junction bases: 3. Germline-derived CDR1 and CDR2 are SGHTA and FQGNSA. This CDR3 reads CASSPGQGSNQPQHF. CDR3 DNA sequence: TGTGCCAGCAGCCCGGGACAGGGAAGCAATCAGCCCCAGCATTTT. The full variable domain, in which reference TRBV7-2 and TRBJ1-5 provide the parts outside the CDR3, is GAGVSQSPSNKVTEKGKDVELRCDPISGHTALYWYRQSLGQGLEFLIYFQGNSAPDKSGLPSDRFSAERTGGSVSTLTIQRTQQEDSAVYLCASSPGQGSNQPQHFGDGTRLSIL.

The chain combines TRBV10-2 with TRBJ2-7, with 10 bases identical to TRBD2. The junction had 0 bases not matched to a gene; V was cut back by 3 bases and J by 4 bases. Germline V gene sequence: CDR1 WSHSY, CDR2 SAAADI. This CDR3 contains 13 residues. CDR3 sequence: CASSDSGRYEQYF. The CDR3 DNA follows: TGCGCCAGCAGTGATAGCGGGAGGTACGAGCAGTACTTC.

The rearrangement uses TRBV5-6 and TRBJ2-3; D might be TRBD2 (6 bases). The CDR3 runs to 18 residues. V gave up 0 bases and J gave up 0 bases, with 17 bases separating them. The V gene's germline CDR1 is SGHDT and CDR2 YYEEEE. The CDR3 DNA reads as TGTGCCAGCAGCTTGGGCCCCCGGCCGACTAGTAGCACAGATACGCAGTATTTT. It yields the protein CASSLGPRPTSSTDTQYF.

This clone was counted a few times. The CDR3 DNA follows: TGTGCCAGCAGCCCGAGCGGGAGGGCGTACAATGAGCAGTTCTTC. It encodes CASSPSGRAYNEQFF. The chain couples TRBV6-2 or TRBV6-3 to TRBJ2-1, with TRBD2 matching 10 bases. Germline assignment: CDR1 MNHEY and CDR2 SVGEGT. V shed 6 bases and J 4 bases; nucleotides not matched to a gene: 6. CDR3 length equals 15 residues.

The chain joins TRBV5-1 to TRBJ2-5; D not resolved. V was cut by 5 bases and J by 3 bases, with 14 bases left in between. The V gene's germline CDR1 is SGHRS and CDR2 YFSETQ. The CDR3 spans 14 residues. CDR3 loop: CASSFTRLKETQYF. The DNA of the CDR3 is TGCGCCAGCAGTTTTACCAGGTTGAAAGAGACCCAGTACTTC.

The chain combines TRBV28 with TRBJ2-7, with TRBD2 as a possible D gene (5 bases). The length of the CDR3 is 15 residues. V shed 5 bases and J shed 6 bases, with 20 bases lying between them. Germline V lookup: CDR1 MDHEN, CDR2 SYDVKM. The CDR3 loop reads CASSRTLAARGEQYF. The CDR3 nucleotides are TGTGCCAGCAGTCGGACTCTAGCCGCTCGGGGCGAGCAGTACTTC.

This chain uses TRBV6-5 with TRBJ2-7; D perhaps matches TRBD1 (7 bases). Germline loops: CDR1 MNHEY, CDR2 SVGAGI. V lost 7 bases, J lost 0 bases, and 16 bases lay in between. CDR3 length equals 15 residues. CDR3 sequence (DNA): TGTGCCAGCACCCCCGCGGGACAGATCTCCTACGAGCAGTACTTC. Its translation is CASTPAGQISYEQYF.

The chain recombines TRBV6-2 or TRBV6-3 with TRBJ1-5, with D perhaps matching TRBD1 (6 bases). Trimming stripped 2 bases from V and 2 bases from J, with 16 bases between. CDR3 length: 17 residues. CDR1 and CDR2 from the germline V gene are MNHEY and SVGEGT. CDR3 sequence: CASSYVPRGAGNQPQHF. Here the CDR3 DNA reads TGTGCCAGCAGTTACGTCCCCCGGGGGGCCGGCAATCAGCCCCAGCATTTT.

The chain has TRBV7-2 and TRBJ2-3; tentative D call: TRBD2 (5 bases). The CDR3 length is 15 residues. The V end was cut by 1 base, the J end by 0 bases, with 8 bases between. The V gene's germline CDR1 is SGHTA and CDR2 FQGNSA. For the CDR3, the DNA is TGTGCCAGCAGCTTAGTTAGCGCGAGCACAGATACGCAGTATTTT. Residues: CASSLVSASTDTQYF.

This clone has just one count. The sample holds other DNA sequences that translate to the same CDR3. The CDR3, as DNA: TGTGCCAGCTCACCAGGGCAGGGAAATTCACCCCTCCACTTT. Translation gives CASSPGQGNSPLHF. The V gene is TRBV18, the J gene TRBJ1-6; TRBD1 might be the D (5 bases). The CDR3 runs 14 residues. V was cut by 2 bases and J by 7 bases, with 9 bases left in between. The germline gives CDR1 KGHSH, CDR2 LQKENI.

The J gene is TRBJ2-3, the V gene TRBV7-2, with D possibly matching TRBD1 (6 bases). Germline assignment: CDR1 SGHTA and CDR2 FQGNSA. The V gene lost 5 bases and the J gene lost 6 bases, with 9 bases spanning the gap. The CDR3 extends over 12 amino acids. The CDR3 nucleotides read TGTGCCAGCAGCAAACAGGGTGATACGCAGTATTTT. Translation gives CASSKQGDTQYF. The whole variable domain, remainder taken from reference TRBV7-2 and TRBJ2-3, is GAGVSQSPSNKVTEKGKDVELRCDPISGHTALYWYRQSLGQGLEFLIYFQGNSAPDKSGLPSDRFSAERTGGSVSTLTIQRTQQEDSAVYLCASSKQGDTQYFGPGTRLTVL.

The chain employs TRBV19 and TRBJ1-4, with TRBD1 matching over 7 bases. The CDR3 loop spans 15 amino acids. J gave up 4 bases and V 6 bases, and 8 bases lay outside the gene matches. Per the germline V gene, CDR1 is LNHDA and CDR2 is SQIVND (reference sequence). The CDR3 sequence is CASREGGAGNEKLFF. In nucleotides, the CDR3 is TGTGCCAGTAGGGAAGGGGGCGCCGGTAATGAAAAACTGTTTTTT.

This chain connects TRBV19 to TRBJ1-1, with D unclear. The CDR3 loop spans 14 amino acids. V dropped 6 bases and J dropped 0 bases, with 11 bases sitting between them. Germline CDR1 is LNHDA and CDR2 is SQIVND (reference sequence). CDR3 sequence (DNA): TGTGCCAGTAGACCAGGAAGAATGAACACTGAAGCTTTCTTT. Translating it yields CASRPGRMNTEAFF.

This rearrangement joins TRBV7-9 to TRBJ1-2; TRBD1 aligns across 10 bases. This CDR3 is 13 amino acids long. Trimming removed 4 bases from V and 6 bases from J; junction bases left unmatched: 2. Germline V gene data show CDR1 as SEHNR and CDR2 as FQNEAQ (reference sequence). The CDR3: CASSYGTGDGYTF. The CDR3 DNA reads TGTGCCAGCAGCTATGGGACAGGGGATGGCTACACCTTC.

The chain couples TRBV6-1 to TRBJ1-2; 9 bases are shared with TRBD1. Germline trimming cut 0 bases from V and 5 bases from J; bases unmatched to any gene: 10. The CDR3 covers 17 residues. Germline CDR1 and CDR2: MNHNS and SASEGT. CDR3 sequence (DNA): TGTGCCAGCAGTGAAGCGGACCTACAGGGGGCGCGGTATGGCTACACCTTC. This sequence encodes CASSEADLQGARYGYTF.

The chain recombines TRBV28 with TRBJ1-1, with a possible D match to TRBD1 (6 bases). The CDR3 runs to 14 residues. The germline gives CDR1 MDHEN, CDR2 SYDVKM. V lost 5 bases to trimming and J lost 7 bases, with 17 bases between them. Here the CDR3 reads CASSTQGDWSEAFF. CDR3 in DNA: TGTGCCAGCAGTACACAGGGTGATTGGAGTGAAGCTTTCTTT.